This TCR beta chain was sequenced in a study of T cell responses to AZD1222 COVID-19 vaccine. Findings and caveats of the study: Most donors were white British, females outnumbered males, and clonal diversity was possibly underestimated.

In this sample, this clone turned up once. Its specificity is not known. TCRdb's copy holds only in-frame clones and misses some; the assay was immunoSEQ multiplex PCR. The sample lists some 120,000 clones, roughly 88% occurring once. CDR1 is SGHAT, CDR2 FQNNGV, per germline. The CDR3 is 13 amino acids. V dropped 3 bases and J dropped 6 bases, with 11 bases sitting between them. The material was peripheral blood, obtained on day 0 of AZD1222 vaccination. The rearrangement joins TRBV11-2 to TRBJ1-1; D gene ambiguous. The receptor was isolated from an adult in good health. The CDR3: CASSFGEYAEAFF. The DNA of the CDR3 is TGTGCCAGCAGCTTTGGGGAATACGCTGAAGCTTTCTTT.